This TCR beta chain came from a study of stem cell transplantation in POMP-related autoinflammatory disease. The wider study: The study hypothesized thymoproteasome defects skew the TRB repertoire via impaired CD8+ selection. Pre-transplant patients had naive-skewed CD4+ T cells and few CD8+ T cells.

V shed 0 bases, J shed 4 bases, and the junction held 7 bases outside the gene matches. The germline V gene encodes CDR1 SEHNR and CDR2 FQNEAQ (reference sequence). This CDR3 is built from 16 residues. Findings and limits, study-wide: Fewer unique TRB V-J gene pairings were identified in patients with PRAID. PRAID patients trended toward lower TRB diversity and higher clonality in all analyzed T-cell subsets.

Only in-frame clones appear in the TCRdb table, and some are missing; sequencing was by immunoSEQ multiplex PCR. The data hold around 32,000 clones, with just over 85% observed a single time. As concerns this clone: Antigen unknown.

This chain uses TRBV7-9 with TRBJ2-5; 8 nucleotides agree with TRBD1. This receptor was obtained from a human donor with POMP-related autoinflammation and immune dysregulation (PRAID). The sample in question was CD4+ T cells from PBMCs, obtained before stem cell transplantation. Here the CDR3 reads CASSLAGRGRRETQYF. CDR3 coding DNA: TGTGCCAGCAGCTTAGCGGGCAGGGGGCGAAGAGAGACCCAGTACTTC.